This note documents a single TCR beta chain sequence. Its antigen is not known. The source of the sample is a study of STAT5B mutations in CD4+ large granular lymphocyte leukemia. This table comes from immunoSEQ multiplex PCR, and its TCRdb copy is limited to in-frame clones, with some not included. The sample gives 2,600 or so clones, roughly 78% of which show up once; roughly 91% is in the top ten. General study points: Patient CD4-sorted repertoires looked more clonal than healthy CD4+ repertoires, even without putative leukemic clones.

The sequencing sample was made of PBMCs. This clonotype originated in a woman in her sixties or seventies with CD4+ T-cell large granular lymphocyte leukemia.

The CDR3 DNA follows: TGTGCCAGTAGTATTGGGGCGGGAGCCGGGTTAGAGACCCAGTACTTC. Amino acid sequence: CASSIGAGAGLETQYF. The chain recombines TRBV19 with TRBJ2-5, with 7 nucleotides matching TRBD2. The CDR3 has 16 amino acids. V was clipped by 3 bases and J by 4 bases; unmatched bases: 11. From germline, CDR1 is LNHDA and CDR2 SQIVND (reference sequence).